The source of this T cell receptor beta chain is a study of blood T cells in healthy people across ages. On this clonotype itself: At one boundary the junction diverges from the germline segment, which might be a read error.

PCR was performed a second time for 7 to 11 cycles using a sample-barcoded 5' primer and a J-beta primer mix. TCRdb itself ran the 5' RACE reads through MiXCR, one entry per CDR3 protein. This sample carries 800,000 or so distinct CDR3 sequences, about 42% of them seen once, and the ten largest clones take 15% to 20%. Germline lookup yields CDR1 LGHNA and CDR2 YNFKEQ. CDR3 length equals 14 residues. The clonotype originates from an elderly man in good health. J is TRBJ2-3 and V is TRBV4-2; D is uncertain. Sequencing was performed on blood. The CDR3 is CANSQERLTDTQYF. CDR3 sequence (DNA): TGTGCCAACAGCCAAGAACGGCTCACAGATACGCAGTATTTT.